The rows below give T cell receptor beta chains drawn from one sample of a study of tumour-infiltrating T cells in Burkitt lymphoma. Using immunoSEQ multiplex PCR, the repertoire was profiled, and TCRdb retains in-frame clones only, with some absent. Among approximately 14,000 clones listed, approximately 85% were seen once. Input material: tumor tissue. The receptors come from a human donor with diffuse large B-cell lymphoma. CDR3s include the opening cysteine and the closing phenylalanine or tryptophan. A D gene is named only where the DNA matches it firmly. Clone size, where shown, is once, few, many, or a class for clones that have expanded.

cdr3_length	v_call	d_call	clone_size	j_call	cdr3_aa
14	TRBV15	TRBD2	.	TRBJ2-1	CATSSGLAGNEQFF
16	TRBV5-1	TRBD2	.	TRBJ2-1	CASSFAPLGTSNEQFF
15	TRBV10-1	.	.	TRBJ2-2	CASSFGSAETGELFF
14	TRBV5-4	.	.	TRBJ1-3	CASSRGDAGNTIYF
18	TRBV7-6	TRBD2	.	TRBJ2-3	CASSLAYPGTSGLDTQYF
16	TRBV5-6	.	few	TRBJ2-1	CASSLDLLSTYNEQFF
12	TRBV2	.	.	TRBJ1-1	CASSVVQVEAFF
16	TRBV15	.	.	TRBJ2-1	CATSRVEESSYNEQFF
15	TRBV5-6	.	.	TRBJ1-5	CASSSGREYGQPQHF
16	TRBV5-1	.	.	TRBJ1-1	CASSTSNAVLDTEAFF
11	TRBV19	.	.	TRBJ2-7	CASASAYEQYF
13	TRBV5-1	.	.	TRBJ2-7	CASSLASGDEQYF
15	TRBV5-1	.	.	TRBJ1-1	CASSLDWLLATEAFF
16	TRBV7-4	.	.	TRBJ1-1	CASTRRTSLPNTEAFF
14	TRBV7-9	TRBD1	.	TRBJ1-4	CASSHPGQREKLFF
14	TRBV10-3	TRBD1	.	TRBJ2-7	CAISPGQGGYEQYF
14	TRBV19	.	.	TRBJ2-7	CASSNWNAHYEQYF
16	TRBV27	.	.	TRBJ2-7	CASSLSYPGLSYEQYF
18	TRBV5-4	TRBD1	.	TRBJ1-5	CASSFLRPGQGGNQPQHF
12	TRBV7-9	.	.	TRBJ1-1	CASSLGGFEAFF
15	TRBV5-1	.	.	TRBJ2-1	CASSLEGESYNEQFF
13	TRBV19	.	.	TRBJ1-2	CATKAGFNYGYTF